This record looks at one T cell receptor (beta chain) sequence and its context. This clonotype was found many times. The antigen this receptor binds is unknown. Base quality data are lacking; no much larger clone is found one base away. Sequencing took place on an Illumina HiSeq 1500. TCRdb trimmed public reads at Q25 via fastp, called clones via MiXCR and kept in-frame beta chains. Merged by CDR3 protein, the rows form single entries marked with the most common genes and DNA. The sample yields 70,000 to 75,000 distinct CDR3 sequences; around 3.8% were counted once. The top ten clones comprise less than 25% of the sample. This entry is derived from a study of T cell repertoires in cytomegalovirus infection (dated by TCRdb to between 2019 and 2020). Looking at the study overall: Because public TCR beta signatures pointed to carriage of CMV infection together with the matching HLA type, the HLA type of each donor mattered for the analysis. Overall results and qualifications from the work: Cumulative frequency of public TCR beta family members discriminated carriers of CMV infection plus the relevant HLA type in this cohort and an independent approximately 370-donor cohort. The ex vivo response was dominated by HLA-C-restricted CMV-specific TCR beta clonotypes, which also provided the single most frequent clonotype in two of eight donors.

Sequences SGHTA (CDR1) and FQGNSA (CDR2) are obtained from the germline V gene. Including cysteine and phenylalanine, the CDR3 has 14 amino acids. Only the CDR3 region is kept as DNA, spanning 42 bases read in frame from base 1. The junction carries 5 bases between V and J, which are trimmed by 5 bases and 0 bases respectively. This TCR derives from a human donor in good health (CMV status not recorded). Some clones in this sample may be carry-over from other donors' samples. The chain is assembled from TRBV7-2 and TRBJ1-6; the D gene is unclear. The sequenced material came from PBMCs. The CDR3 region has the sequence CASSPASYNSPLHF. The bases are TGTGCCAGCAGCCCCGCCTCCTATAATTCACCCCTCCACTTT.